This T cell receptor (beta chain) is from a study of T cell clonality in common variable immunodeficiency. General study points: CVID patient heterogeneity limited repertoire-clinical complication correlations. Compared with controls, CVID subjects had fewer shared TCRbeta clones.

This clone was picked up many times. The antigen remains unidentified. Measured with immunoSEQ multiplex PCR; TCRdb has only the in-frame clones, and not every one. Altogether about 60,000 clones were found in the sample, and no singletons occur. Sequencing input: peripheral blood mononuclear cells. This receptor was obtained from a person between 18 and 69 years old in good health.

The CDR3 region is CASSPYGPAGVGGELFF. The sequenced part of the CDR3 DNA is TGTGCCAGCAGCCCCTACGGTCCAGCGGGAGTCGGAGGGGAG. This chain links TRBV7-3 with TRBJ2-2, with 8 bases aligning to TRBD2. The CDR3 end is not reached by the read, which stops 3 residues before it; the germline J gene fills it in. Germline V CDR1 and CDR2: SGHTA, FQGTGA. V was pared by 5 bases and J by 8 bases, with 16 bases of the junction left unmatched. The CDR3 sequence is 17 residues long.